This TCR beta chain was profiled in a study of identical twins. Overall study results and limits: Cord blood beta clonotypes that were abundant carried fewer insertions, and memory repertoires showed no such trend.

A universal primer site came from template switching; cDNA carried unique molecular identifiers. TCRdb used MiXCR to reprocess the 5' RACE reads, holding one entry per CDR3 protein. The sample records 420,000 or so distinct CDR3 sequences, roughly 20% being singletons. Note on this clonotype: The antigen is not known.

V lost 3 bases and J lost 2; bases outside the gene matches: 13. The CDR3 runs to 17 residues. Germline CDR1 reads DFQATT; CDR2 reads SNEGSKA (reference sequence). The chain joins TRBV20-1 to TRBJ2-1; TRBD2 matches at 7 bases. The TCR sequence derives from a man between 50 and 59 years old in good health. The sequenced sample was naive T cells sorted from blood. The CDR3 nucleotides read TGCAGTGCTAGTACCCGGCTAGCGGTTATCACCTACAATGAGCAGTTCTTC. Its translation is CSASTRLAVITYNEQFF.